Sequencing of this T cell receptor (beta chain) was carried out in a study of cytomegalovirus exposure and HLA in healthy donors. On the study more broadly: A preliminary data release comprised 80 million to 95 million unique TCRs obtained from HLA-typed donors. General study results and limits: Earlier analysis looked at TCR beta V segments, and most were productive about 90% or about 30% of the time.

The PCR ran on 60 Vbeta and 13 Jbeta primers. Clones were sequenced by immunoSEQ multiplex PCR, and TCRdb holds only the in-frame ones, with some missing. The repertoire holds over 150,000 clones, with roughly 77% as singletons. Trimming took off 2 bases at V and 2 bases at J, with 6 bases between the two ends. This CDR3 is 13 amino acids long. Per germline, CDR1 SEHNR and CDR2 FQNEAQ (reference sequence). Details on this clone: Its antigen is undetermined.

The sample comprised PBMCs. The receptor was isolated from a man aged 50 or older in good health and CMV-seropositive. The genes are TRBV7-9 and TRBJ1-2; no reliable D call. This CDR3 reads CASSLPLNYGYTF. The CDR3 nucleotides read TGTGCCAGCAGCTTACCCTTAAACTATGGCTACACCTTC.